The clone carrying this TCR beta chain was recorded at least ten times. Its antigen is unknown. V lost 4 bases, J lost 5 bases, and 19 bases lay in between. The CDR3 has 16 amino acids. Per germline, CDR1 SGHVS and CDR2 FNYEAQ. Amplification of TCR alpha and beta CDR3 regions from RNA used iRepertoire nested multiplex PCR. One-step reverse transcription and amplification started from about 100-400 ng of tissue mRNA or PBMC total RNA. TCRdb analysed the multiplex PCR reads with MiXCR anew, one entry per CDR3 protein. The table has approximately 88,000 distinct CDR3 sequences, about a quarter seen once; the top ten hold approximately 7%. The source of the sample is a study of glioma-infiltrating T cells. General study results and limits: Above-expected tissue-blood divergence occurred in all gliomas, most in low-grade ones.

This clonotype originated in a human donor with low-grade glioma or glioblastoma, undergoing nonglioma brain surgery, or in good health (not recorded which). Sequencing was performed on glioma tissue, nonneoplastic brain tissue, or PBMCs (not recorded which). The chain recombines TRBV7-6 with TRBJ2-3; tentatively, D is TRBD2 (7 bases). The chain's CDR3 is CASSYLGGGQGDTQYF. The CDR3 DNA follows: TGTGCCAGCAGCTACCTTGGGGGGGGCCAAGGAGATACGCAGTATTTT.